One sample yielded the 26 T cell receptor beta chains listed below, sequenced in a study of shared clonotypes between healthy human individuals. The table came from immunoSEQ multiplex PCR; TCRdb's copy has only in-frame clones and leaves some out. The sample has around 2,100,000 clones; roughly 94% are singletons. CD8 cells regarded as naive lacked CD45RO, were positively chosen for CCR7, and omitted terminally differentiated effector memory CD45RA+ cells. The sequenced material came from naive CD8+ T cells sorted from blood. The origin of the receptors is a young man in good health.

V and J are TRBV7-2 and TRBJ2-1; 8 nucleotides agree with TRBD2. The CDR3 sequence is 15 residues long. CDR1 and CDR2 (germline): SGHTA, FQGNSA. V trimming: 7 bases; J trimming: 3 bases; junction bases outside the gene matches: 8. CDR3 in amino acids: CASTSDSGNYNEQFF. The CDR3 DNA follows: TGTGCCAGCACCTCGGATAGCGGGAACTACAATGAGCAGTTCTTC.

This chain connects TRBV7-2 to TRBJ2-5; D is unresolved. The CDR3 is 13 amino acids. V was pared by 5 bases and J by 2 bases, with 9 bases between. Per germline, CDR1 SGHTA and CDR2 FQGNSA. The CDR3, as DNA: TGTGCCAGCAGCCCGCCCCCACAAGAGACCCAGTACTTC. Translated, it gives CASSPPPQETQYF.

CDR3 protein: CASSEYRRGEQYF. CDR3 coding DNA: TGCGCCAGCAGTGAGTACAGGAGGGGCGAGCAGTACTTC. The rearrangement links TRBV10-2 to TRBJ2-7, with D possibly matching TRBD2 (6 bases). CDR3 length: 13 residues. Germline CDR1 is WSHSY and CDR2 is SAAADI. Trimming left V 1 base short and J 6 bases short, with 10 bases between.

V is TRBV10-2 and J is TRBJ1-5; D is uncertain. There are 11 residues in the CDR3. The V end was cut by 6 bases, the J end by 5 bases, with 5 bases between. CDR1 is WSHSY and CDR2 is SAAADI in the germline V gene. CDR3 sequence (DNA): TGCGCCAGCAGGGATTATCAGCCCCAGCATTTT. Its protein is CASRDYQPQHF.

This chain connects TRBV5-1 to TRBJ2-7; D unresolved. The CDR3 spans 16 residues. The V and J ends lost 1 base and 0 bases respectively, with 14 bases between them. Germline V lookup: CDR1 SGHRS, CDR2 YFSETQ. For the CDR3, the DNA is TGCGCCAGCAGCTTGTACGGACCCTGGGGCTCCTACGAGCAGTACTTC. This encodes CASSLYGPWGSYEQYF.

The genes are TRBV6-5 and TRBJ2-7; D not resolved. The V and J ends lost 6 bases and 0 bases respectively, with 6 bases between them. Germline CDR1 reads MNHEY; CDR2 reads SVGAGI. CDR3 length equals 12 residues. The CDR3 sequence: CASSENSYEQYF. In DNA form, the CDR3 reads TGTGCCAGCAGCGAGAACTCCTACGAGCAGTACTTC.

The genes are TRBV13 and TRBJ2-4, with a weak D call TRBD1 (5 bases). CDR3 size: 12 residues. Trimming took off 3 bases at V and 8 bases at J, with 8 bases between the two ends. Germline V lookup: CDR1 PRHDT, CDR2 FYEKMQ (reference sequence). The CDR3 DNA reads as TGTGCCAGCAGCTTTCAGGGTGACATTCAGTACTTC. This codes for CASSFQGDIQYF.

V is TRBV6-5 and J is TRBJ1-2, with 8 bases identical to TRBD1. The junction had 7 bases not matched to a gene; V was cut back by 2 bases and J by 5 bases. Per germline, CDR1 MNHEY and CDR2 SVGAGI. This CDR3 has 15 amino acids. The CDR3: CASSYAGGVVYGYTF. For the CDR3, the DNA is TGTGCCAGCAGTTACGCAGGGGGCGTCGTATATGGCTACACCTTC.

The J gene is TRBJ2-7, the V gene TRBV2, with D possibly being TRBD2 (6 bases). Per the germline V gene, CDR1 is SNHLY and CDR2 is FYNNEI. This CDR3 has 13 amino acids. V dropped 7 bases and J dropped 0 bases, with 10 bases sitting between them. This chain's CDR3 is CASTGSGSYEQYF. The DNA of the CDR3 is TGTGCCAGCACAGGTAGCGGCTCCTACGAGCAGTACTTC.

This chain's CDR3 is CASSPGTVVYNEQFF. CDR3 coding DNA: TGTGCCAGCAGTCCGGGAACAGTTGTCTACAATGAGCAGTTCTTC. The V and J genes are TRBV6-1 and TRBJ2-1, with D tentatively TRBD2 (5 bases). Trimming cost V 5 bases and J 3 bases, with 14 bases left between them. Germline V gene sequence: CDR1 MNHNS, CDR2 SASEGT. This CDR3 is 15 amino acids long.

V usage is TRBV28 and J usage is TRBJ1-5, with unresolved D. This CDR3 has 15 residues. V was trimmed by 5 bases and J by 7 bases, leaving 18 bases between them. Germline values: CDR1 MDHEN, CDR2 SYDVKM. CDR3 region: CASSLRGTLNQPQHF. Written as DNA, the CDR3 is TGTGCCAGCAGTCTCCGGGGAACCCTTAACCAGCCCCAGCATTTT.

This CDR3 is CASSLTTSLGEEYTEAFF. The DNA for the CDR3 is TGTGCCAGCAGTCTCACCACGTCTCTTGGGGAGGAATATACTGAAGCTTTCTTT. The chain uses TRBV28 and TRBJ1-1; D is uncertain. Trimming stripped 5 bases from V and 5 bases from J, with 27 bases between. CDR1 MDHEN and CDR2 SYDVKM come from the germline V gene. The CDR3 contains 18 residues.

This chain links TRBV5-6 with TRBJ2-7, with 10 positions matching TRBD1. This CDR3 region has 13 residues. The germline V gene has CDR1 SGHDT and CDR2 YYEEEE. Trimming removed 4 bases from V and 5 bases from J; junction bases left unmatched: 3. CDR3 sequence (DNA): TGTGCCAGCAGCAATGACAGGGGGCACGAGCAGTACTTC. It codes for CASSNDRGHEQYF. The full variable domain, rest sourced from reference TRBV5-6 and TRBJ2-7, is DAGVTQSPTHLIKTRGQQVTLRCSPKSGHDTVSWYQQALGQGPQFIFQYYEEEERQRGNFPDRFSGHQFPNYSSELNVNALLLGDSALYLCASSNDRGHEQYFGPGTRLTVT.

The V call is TRBV4-1, the J call TRBJ2-5, with D perhaps matching TRBD2 (6 bases). The CDR3 has 17 residues. The V gene lost 0 bases and the J gene lost 7 bases, with 21 bases spanning the gap. Germline V gene sequence: CDR1 MGHRA, CDR2 YSYEKL. Here the CDR3 reads CASSQEGGGAGEATQYF. Here the CDR3 DNA reads TGCGCCAGCAGCCAAGAGGGAGGTGGGGCTGGAGAAGCGACCCAGTACTTC.

V and J are TRBV27 and TRBJ2-1; 8 positions agree with TRBD1. CDR3 length: 16 amino acids. J lost 2 bases, V lost 6 bases, and 9 bases had no gene match. CDR1 is MNHEY, CDR2 SMNVEV, per germline (reference sequence). CDR3 sequence: CASSPTTGVPYNEQFF. CDR3 DNA sequence: TGTGCCAGCAGCCCTACGACAGGGGTTCCCTACAATGAGCAGTTCTTC.

This chain connects TRBV11-2 to TRBJ2-7; D is uncertain. Trimming took off 4 bases at V and 2 bases at J, with 6 bases between the two ends. There are 12 residues in the CDR3. Per the germline V gene, CDR1 is SGHAT and CDR2 is FQNNGV. The CDR3 DNA reads TGTGCCAGCAGCTCCCTACCCTACGAGCAGTACTTC. Its translation is CASSSLPYEQYF.

The chain has TRBV27 and TRBJ2-3; possible D gene TRBD1, 6 bases. CDR1 is MNHEY, CDR2 SMNVEV, per germline (reference sequence). The CDR3 spans 15 residues. Trimming removed 3 bases at V and 0 bases at J, with 10 bases between. The CDR3 DNA is TGTGCCAGCAGTTTTTTCCAGGGGAGCACAGATACGCAGTATTTT. This gives the protein CASSFFQGSTDTQYF.

The sample holds a few counts of this clone. V and J are TRBV29-1 and TRBJ2-1; 7 bases agree with TRBD1. Germline-derived CDR1 and CDR2 are SQVTM and ANQGSEA. The junction had 6 bases not matched to a gene; V was cut back by 6 bases and J by 4 bases. This CDR3 spans 13 amino acids. In DNA, the CDR3 is TGCAGCGTGCCCGGGACAGATTACAATGAGCAGTTCTTC. Residues: CSVPGTDYNEQFF.

Comments on this clone: Other DNA sequences in the same sample also yield this CDR3. The V call is TRBV7-9, the J call TRBJ1-6; D unresolved. Germline assignment: CDR1 SEHNR and CDR2 FQNEAQ (reference sequence). The length of the CDR3 is 12 residues. Trimming left V 3 bases short and J 7 bases short, with 4 bases between. CDR3 sequence: CASSLGNSPLHF. The CDR3 region has the DNA TGTGCCAGCAGCTTGGGCAATTCACCCCTCCACTTT.

This chain uses TRBV29-1 with TRBJ1-3, with D tentatively TRBD1 (6 bases). Trimming stripped 3 bases from V and 6 bases from J, with 15 bases between. This CDR3 is built from 14 residues. CDR1 and CDR2 from the germline V gene are SQVTM and ANQGSEA. As DNA, the CDR3 is TGCAGCGTTGAGCTCAGCGACAGGCCAAACACCATATATTTT. This sequence encodes CSVELSDRPNTIYF.

The V gene is TRBV28, the J gene TRBJ2-7, with D tentatively TRBD1 (6 bases). Germline lookup yields CDR1 MDHEN and CDR2 SYDVKM. The CDR3 has 14 residues. V lost 4 bases and J lost 3, with 13 bases in between. The CDR3 region has the DNA TGTGCCAGCAGTTCTCCGGGACATGACTACGAGCAGTACTTC. This translates into CASSSPGHDYEQYF.

V gene TRBV10-3 combines with J gene TRBJ2-3, with TRBD1 matching over 7 bases. The CDR3 contains 14 residues. CDR1 ENHRY and CDR2 SYGVKD come from the germline V gene. The V segment lost 9 bases and the J segment 3 bases; nucleotides outside the gene matches: 9. In DNA form, the CDR3 reads TGTGCCATAGGTTCGGGACAGCTTACAGATACGCAGTATTTT. Encoded protein: CAIGSGQLTDTQYF.

The chain employs TRBV7-2 and TRBJ2-7; D is unresolved. Germline lookup yields CDR1 SGHTA and CDR2 FQGNSA. The V gene lost 2 bases and the J gene lost 5 bases, with 4 bases spanning the gap. This CDR3 region has 11 residues. CDR3 nucleotides: TGTGCCAGCAGCTTAAACGACGAGCAGTACTTC. Translation gives CASSLNDEQYF.

This chain links TRBV28 with TRBJ2-2, with 9 bases fitting TRBD1. V lost 5 bases and J lost 6; bases outside the gene matches: 13. The CDR3 extends over 17 amino acids. The V gene's germline CDR1 is MDHEN and CDR2 SYDVKM. The CDR3 bases are TGTGCCAGCAGTGCCACGTCCGGGACAGGGTTTCCCGGGGAGCTGTTTTTT. It translates to CASSATSGTGFPGELFF.

The chain has TRBV28 and TRBJ1-6; D may be TRBD1 (6 bases). This CDR3 comprises 14 residues. V was trimmed by 6 bases and J by 9 bases, leaving 15 bases between them. Germline V gene lookup returns CDR1 MDHEN and CDR2 SYDVKM. The CDR3 protein is CASSPGQSGSPLHF. CDR3 nucleotides: TGTGCCAGCAGCCCCGGACAGTCTGGTTCACCCCTCCACTTT.

The chain links TRBV12-2 to TRBJ2-2; the table assigns TRBD2, which was not confirmed against the DNA. TRBV12-2 is a pseudogene. This CDR3 spans 17 amino acids. In nucleotides, the CDR3 is TGTGCAAGTCGCCTGGGACTAGCGGGAGCGGGCACCGGGGAGCTGTTTTTT. Its translation is CASRLGLAGAGTGELFF.